Listed here are 32 T cell receptor delta chains from one sample, sequenced in a study of γδ T cells in repeated Plasmodium falciparum infection. Flow sorting of PBMC yielded separate Vgamma9/Vdelta2+ and Vdelta2-negative gammadelta T cell populations for bulk repertoire analysis. TCRdb fed the multiplex PCR reads into CATT to redo clone calling. The table includes some 100,000 delta-chain clones, over 1.1% detected once. Sequenced sample: gamma-delta T cells from blood. The origin of the receptors is a pool of human donors (malaria-infected and uninfected, not separated).

The V and J genes are TRDV1 and TRDJ1; TRDD3 agrees at 12 bases. TCRdb is silent on the J gene; assignment here came from matching the DNA to germline. This CDR3 has 16 amino acids. Germline trimming cut 5 bases from V and 0 bases from J; bases unmatched to any gene: 4. Germline-derived CDR1 and CDR2 are TSWWSYY and QGS. The CDR3 region is CALGLGDTEYTDKLIF. CDR3 DNA: TGTGCTCTTGGGCTGGGGGATACGGAGTACACCGATAAACTCATCTTT.

This clone was seen ten or more times. TCRdb shows a much larger clone's protein in place of this DNA's translation, and the two differ at residue 4, likely through a read error; the protein shown is translated from the DNA. The chain employs TRDV2 and TRDJ1; D is possibly TRDD3 (5 bases). The germline gives CDR1 GEAIGNYY, CDR2 EKD. The length of the CDR3 is 14 residues. CDR3 residues: CACGTIWEADKLIF. CDR3 in DNA: TGTGCCTGTGGCACCATCTGGGAAGCCGATAAACTCATCTTT.

Comments on this clone: The protein held in TCRdb is that of a much larger clone and does not match this DNA's translation at residue 12, likely because of a read error; the protein shown is translated from the DNA. The chain has TRDV2 and TRDJ1; TRDD3 aligns across 9 bases. The J gene, absent from TCRdb, was called here by matching the DNA to germline. Germline V gene lookup returns CDR1 GEAIGNYY and CDR2 EKD. The junction had 14 bases not matched to a gene; V was cut back by 3 bases and J by 4 bases. The CDR3 is 17 amino acids. CDR3 sequence (DNA): TGTGCCTGTGACTCTTCCTCTCTGGGGGATTACATCGATAAACTCATCTTT. The encoded protein is CACDSSSLGDYIDKLIF.

In its sample, this clone was seen a few times. A single base is all that separates this from a far larger clone, so a read error is likely. The sample holds other DNA sequences that translate to the same CDR3. J is TRDJ1 and V is TRDV1; 11 bases agree with TRDD3. The CDR3 has 20 amino acids. The V gene's germline CDR1 is TSWWSYY and CDR2 QGS. V lost 1 base, J lost 9 bases, and 22 bases stayed unmatched. CDR3 protein: CALGEPSQPPLGDTGAELIF. CDR3 DNA: TGTGCTCTTGGGGAACCTTCCCAGCCTCCCCTGGGGGATACCGGGGCAGAACTCATCTTT.

Points on this clone: The amino acid sequence in TCRdb belongs to a much larger clone and departs from this DNA's translation at residue 5, likely a sequencing read error; the sequence shown is translated from the DNA. The chain employs TRDV1 and TRDJ1, with TRDD3 matching 9 bases. The J gene, missing from TCRdb, was assigned here through DNA to germline matching. Germline V gene sequence: CDR1 TSWWSYY, CDR2 QGS. V lost 4 bases, J lost 2 bases, and 32 bases stayed unmatched. The CDR3 contains 24 residues. CDR3 sequence (DNA): TGTGCTCTTGGGGGACTATTCCACCATCGCACTAAAGAATCCTGGGGGATCCCAACCGATAAACTCATCTTT. Protein product: CALGGLFHHRTKESWGIPTDKLIF.

This clone was counted only a few times. This sequence is one base from a far larger clone and is likely a read error. Different DNA sequences within this sample yield the same CDR3. This chain joins TRDV1 and TRDJ1; 13 bases align to TRDD3. TCRdb records no J gene; here it was assigned by comparing the DNA to germline. The CDR3 runs to 17 residues. Germline V gene sequence: CDR1 TSWWSYY, CDR2 QGS. The CDR3 spells CALGERILGDTRDKLIF. The DNA of the CDR3 is TGTGCCCTTGGGGAACGAATACTGGGGGATACGCGCGATAAACTCATCTTT.

This clone was detected only a few times. The protein given by TCRdb reflects a much larger clone and differs at residue 3 from this DNA's translation, likely from a read error; the protein shown is the DNA's translation. The rearrangement uses TRDV2 and TRDJ1, with D unresolved. Deletions cut 7 bases from V and 1 base from J, with 6 bases between. This CDR3 is 11 amino acids long. The germline V gene has CDR1 GEAIGNYY and CDR2 EKD. CDR3 residues: CACSLTDKLIF. CDR3 DNA sequence: TGTGCCTGCTCCCTCACCGATAAACTCATCTTT.

There are many counts of this clone. The V and J genes are TRDV1 and TRDJ1, with 12 positions matching TRDD3. Germline-derived CDR1 and CDR2 are TSWWSYY and QGS. The CDR3 is 23 residues long. Unmatched junction bases numbered 23, after V lost 1 base and J lost 2 bases. The DNA of the CDR3 is TGTGCTCTTGGGGAACGGAGGGTACTGGGGGATACAAAGTCGTACAGGGAAACCGATAAACTCATCTTT. The encoded protein is CALGERRVLGDTKSYRETDKLIF.

This clone has a handful of counts. TCRdb records a much larger clone's protein for this DNA, with a difference at residue 17 that likely arises from a read error; the protein given is the translation of the DNA. The J gene is TRDJ1, the V gene TRDV1; TRDD3 matches 11 bases. This CDR3 is 23 amino acids long. V was pared by 1 base and J by 0 bases, with 22 bases of the junction left unmatched. Per the germline V gene, CDR1 is TSWWSYY and CDR2 is QGS. The CDR3 bases are TGTGCTCTTGGGGAACCCACCTTCCCCCGGCGATCTGGGGGATACCAGGACACCGATAAACTCATCTTT. This codes for CALGEPTFPRRSGGYQDTDKLIF.

Remarks on this clone: With only one base between it and a far larger clone, this is likely a read error. Other DNA sequences from this sample encode an identical CDR3 as well. V gene assignment gives TRDV2, but the J gene was left uncalled; the DNA was not used to check the table's D call, TRDD3. From germline, CDR1 is GEAIGNYY and CDR2 EKD. CDR3 length equals 26 residues. The CDR3 DNA is TGTGCCTGTGACACCGTAAGGCCTCCTACTGGGCTTGGGGGATACGCGGTGGGTCAGTACACCGATAAACTCATTTTT. Translated: CACDTVRPPTGLGGYAVGQYTDKLIF.

This clone was picked up a small number of times. The amino acid sequence in TCRdb belongs to a much larger clone and departs from this DNA's translation at residue 9, likely a sequencing read error; the sequence shown is translated from the DNA. In DNA form, the CDR3 reads TGTGCCTGTGATACCGACAAGGGGGGCGACACCGATAAACTCATCTTT. This sequence encodes CACDTDKGGDTDKLIF. The rearrangement uses TRDV2 and TRDJ1, with TRDD3 as a possible D gene (5 bases). TCRdb leaves out the J gene; it was filled in here by matching the DNA to germline. The CDR3 totals 16 residues. The germline V gene has CDR1 GEAIGNYY and CDR2 EKD. Trimming removed 4 bases at V and 0 bases at J, with 17 bases between.

This clone showed up just a few times. This DNA's translation and the protein TCRdb lists, from a much larger clone, do not match at residue 11, likely due to a read error; the protein shown is translated from the DNA. This chain uses TRDV2 with TRDJ3; TRDD3 agrees at 13 bases. The ends lost 3 bases at V and 1 base at J; junction bases unmatched: 11. This CDR3 has 21 amino acids. Germline CDR1 reads GEAIGNYY; CDR2 reads EKD. The CDR3 region has the DNA TGTGCCTGTGACGAGGTACTGGGGGATACGTCCCGTTCCTGGGACACCCGACAGATGTTTTTC. Translated, it gives CACDEVLGDTSRSWDTRQMFF.

This clone was seen more than once but under ten times. TCRdb pairs this DNA with a much larger clone's protein that differs at residue 3, likely a read error; the protein shown was translated from the DNA. The chain combines TRDV1 with TRDJ2; 8 nucleotides match TRDD3. In the absence of a J gene in TCRdb, the DNA was matched to germline to assign it here. Germline V lookup: CDR1 TSWWSYY, CDR2 QGS. J lost 0 bases, V lost 11 bases, and 38 bases had no gene match. CDR3 length: 25 residues. CDR3 DNA: TGTGCTTTTACCCGGGGGGACAACTACGCTTGGAATTACTGGGGGGTCCCAGCTTTGACAGCACAACTCTTCTTT. The encoded protein is CAFTRGDNYAWNYWGVPALTAQLFF.

This clone was observed at least ten times. This chain uses TRDV2 with TRDJ1; 12 bases are shared with TRDD3. V shed 1 base, J shed 2 bases, and the junction held 16 bases outside the gene matches. CDR1 GEAIGNYY and CDR2 EKD come from the germline V gene. The length of the CDR3 is 20 residues. CDR3 DNA: TGTGCCTGTGACACTGTAAGTTCCTCTGGGGGATACGTTTGGACCGATAAACTCATCTTT. It translates to CACDTVSSSGGYVWTDKLIF.

This clone occurred a few times. TCRdb's protein for this DNA is that of a much larger clone and differs from the translation at residue 14, likely a read error; the protein shown is the DNA translation. The chain recombines TRDV1 with TRDJ1; 8 bases are shared with TRDD3. No J gene was available from TCRdb, and it was assigned here by a germline match of the DNA. This CDR3 has 22 amino acids. Germline lookup yields CDR1 TSWWSYY and CDR2 QGS. V lost 0 bases, J lost 0 bases, and 21 bases stayed unmatched. CDR3 nucleotide sequence: TGTGCTCTTGGGGAACTTGGCCCTCTCAAAGTACTGGGGGGTCCGAACACCGATAAACTCATCTTT. It encodes CALGELGPLKVLGGPNTDKLIF.

Comment on this clone: TCRdb assigns this DNA the protein of a much larger clone, which departs from its translation at residue 15; this likely reflects a read error, and the protein shown comes from translating the DNA. The chain is built from TRDV2 and TRDJ1, with 12 bases lining up with TRDD3. No J gene is reported in TCRdb; it was inferred here by comparing the DNA with germline. Germline V lookup: CDR1 GEAIGNYY, CDR2 EKD. The CDR3 has 19 residues. In DNA, the CDR3 is TGTGCCTGTGACACCCGTACTGGGGGATACTCAACCTTCACCAATAAACTCATCTTT. Amino acid sequence: CACDTRTGGYSTFTNKLIF.

This clone was counted between two and nine times. This rearrangement joins TRDV1 to TRDJ1; a possible D gene is TRDD2 (8 bases). Because TCRdb records no J gene, it was assigned here through a match of the DNA to germline. The CDR3 sequence is 22 residues long. The germline gives CDR1 TSWWSYY, CDR2 QGS. V lost 4 bases to trimming and J lost 1 base, with 34 bases between them. The CDR3 region is CALGGVPPFLDCAWGRTDKLIF. CDR3 sequence (DNA): TGTGCTCTTGGGGGAGTTCCCCCCTTCCTAGATTGCGCCTGGGGGCGCACCGATAAACTCATCTTT.

This clone has more than one count but fewer than ten. TCRdb's entry gives the protein of a much larger clone, which mismatches this DNA's translation at residue 10, likely from a read error; the protein reported here is translated from the DNA. This rearrangement joins TRDV1 to TRDJ1, with D maybe TRDD3 (6 bases). Germline lookup yields CDR1 TSWWSYY and CDR2 QGS. Trimming stripped 2 bases from V and 3 bases from J, with 25 bases between. The CDR3 is 19 amino acids. CDR3 region: CALGEGRVLNVLGSDKLIF. CDR3 DNA: TGTGCTCTTGGGGAAGGACGAGTCCTAAATGTACTGGGCTCCGATAAACTCATCTTT.

As to this clone: A far more abundant clone sits one base away, making this likely a read error. Additional DNA sequences in this sample encode the identical CDR3. The chain combines TRDV1 with TRDJ3; 11 bases are a match to TRDD3. The J gene was not available in TCRdb and was assigned here by matching the DNA to germline segments. Germline lookup yields CDR1 TSWWSYY and CDR2 QGS. This CDR3 is built from 23 residues. In DNA, the CDR3 is TGTGCTCTTGGGGAACGTTTTCTTTACTGGGGGATAATCACCTCCTGGGACACCCGGCAGATGTTTTTC. It codes for CALGERFLYWGIITSWDTRQMFF.

There are a few counts of this clone. TCRdb assigns this DNA the protein of a much larger clone, which departs from its translation at residue 15; this likely reflects a read error, and the protein shown comes from translating the DNA. The chain uses TRDV1 and TRDJ1; maybe TRDD3 (6 bases). In germline, CDR1 is TSWWSYY, CDR2 QGS. Trimming shortened V by 5 bases and J by 0 bases, and 40 bases separated the two germline ends. CDR3 length equals 24 residues. CDR3 loop: CALGSRTLRGGIGDIFQYTDKLIF. DNA of the CDR3: TGTGCTCTTGGGTCGCGGACCCTACGTGGCGGGATAGGGGACATATTTCAGTACACCGATAAACTCATCTTT.

This clone showed up just a few times. The protein in TCRdb stems from a much larger clone and differs at residue 10 from this DNA's translation, likely a read error; here the protein is translated from the DNA. V is TRDV2 and J is TRDJ3, with D possibly matching TRDD3 (6 bases). The J gene comes from matching the DNA to germline here; TCRdb lacks it. There are 20 residues in the CDR3. V was shortened by 1 base and J by 0 bases, with 18 bases between the two germline ends. From germline, CDR1 is GEAIGNYY and CDR2 EKD. Written as DNA, the CDR3 is TGTGCCTGTGACACTCTGTGGGGGGCGGGGAGCTCCTGGGACACCCGACAGATGTTTTTC. Protein sequence: CACDTLWGAGSSWDTRQMFF.

In its sample, this clone was seen a few times. The chain combines TRDV1 with TRDJ1, with D possibly TRDD3 on 5 matching bases. TCRdb leaves out the J gene; it was filled in here by matching the DNA to germline. Between the trimmed V and J ends, which lost 4 bases and 0 bases, there was a span of 15 bases. CDR3 size: 16 residues. Germline V CDR1 and CDR2: TSWWSYY, QGS. The CDR3 nucleotides are TGTGCTCTTGGGGCGGGGGGGGCTTCGTACACCGATAAACTCATCTTT. This encodes CALGAGGASYTDKLIF.

This clone came up a few times. Translating this DNA gives a protein that differs at residue 10 from the TCRdb one, which belongs to a much larger clone; a read error is likely, and the protein shown is this translation. The same CDR3 arises from other DNA sequences in this sample as well. The chain recombines TRDV1 with TRDJ1, with D perhaps TRDD3 (5 bases). Germline V gene lookup returns CDR1 TSWWSYY and CDR2 QGS. The CDR3 runs to 19 residues. Here the CDR3 DNA reads TGTGCTCTCGGGGAAACGTGGGGTCCCCCAGGGAAGTACACCGATAAACTCATCTTT. Translating gives CALGETWGPPGKYTDKLIF.

This clone appeared many times. The rearrangement links TRDV1 to TRDJ1; 9 bases fit TRDD3. Because TCRdb records no J gene, it was assigned here through a match of the DNA to germline. CDR3 length: 18 amino acids. V shed 6 bases, J shed 0 bases, and the junction held 14 bases outside the gene matches. Germline values: CDR1 TSWWSYY, CDR2 QGS. CDR3 in amino acids: CALGSPLGDYDYTDKLIF. CDR3 DNA: TGTGCTCTTGGTTCCCCCCTGGGGGATTACGATTACACCGATAAACTCATCTTT.

This clone was recorded at least ten times. The chain links TRDV1 to TRDJ1; 7 nucleotides agree with TRDD3. TCRdb supplies no J gene; here it was assigned by aligning the nucleotide sequence to germline. CDR3 size: 18 residues. The germline gives CDR1 TSWWSYY, CDR2 QGS. The V gene end was trimmed by 2 bases and the J gene end by 0 bases; junction bases not matched to a gene: 12. CDR3 in DNA: TGTGCTCTTGGGGAAGACGGGGTAGGGATACTCTACACCGATAAACTCATCTTT. Amino acids: CALGEDGVGILYTDKLIF.

This clone was picked up many times. Other DNA sequences from this sample encode an identical CDR3 as well. This chain links TRDV1 with TRDJ1; TRDD2 aligns across 8 bases. After removal of 1 base from V and 5 bases from J, the junction contained 18 bases not matched to a gene. CDR1 and CDR2 from the germline V gene are TSWWSYY and QGS. The CDR3 is made up of 19 amino acids. CDR3 coding DNA: TGTGCTCTTGGGGAACGCTTCCTACATCAGGCCGGGCGGAGGGATAAACTCATCTTT. This codes for CALGERFLHQAGRRDKLIF.

As regards this clone: This DNA's translation and the protein TCRdb lists, from a much larger clone, do not match at residue 13, likely due to a read error; the protein shown is translated from the DNA. The J segment was not called; the V segment is TRDV2; the DNA was not compared with TRDD3, the D call given in the table. The CDR3 length is 15 residues. Germline CDR1 is GEAIGNYY and CDR2 is EKD. The CDR3 sequence: CACDRGDTVTAQFFF. The CDR3 DNA reads as TGTGCCTGTGACAGGGGGGATACTGTGACAGCACAATTCTTCTTT.

There are a few counts of this clone. The TCRdb protein, from a much larger clone, departs from this DNA's translation at residue 6, likely by read error; the protein shown derives from the DNA. V and J are TRDV2 and TRDJ2; perhaps TRDD3 as D (6 bases). TCRdb offers no J gene call, so here the DNA was matched to germline to obtain one. This CDR3 contains 15 residues. CDR1 GEAIGNYY and CDR2 EKD come from the germline V gene. The ends were cut back, 3 bases at V and 4 bases at J, with 14 bases in the middle. The CDR3, as DNA: TGTGCCTGTGACTGGGAGATACGCGGGACAGCACAACTCTTCTTT. Amino acids: CACDWEIRGTAQLFF.

This clone appeared many times. The protein that TCRdb holds for this DNA derives from a much larger clone and differs from the translated DNA at residue 4, which likely indicates a read error; the protein shown here is translated from the DNA. The CDR3: CALAYEGISTAQLFF. The CDR3 nucleotides are TGTGCTCTGGCCTACGAAGGGATATCGACAGCACAACTCTTCTTT. The rearrangement uses TRDV1 and TRDJ2; the D gene is possibly TRDD3 (6 bases). Germline loops: CDR1 TSWWSYY, CDR2 QGS. V was cut by 9 bases and J by 4 bases, with 18 bases left in between. The CDR3 spans 15 residues.

A note on this clone: The protein that TCRdb holds for this DNA derives from a much larger clone and differs from the translated DNA at residue 3, which likely indicates a read error; the protein shown here is translated from the DNA. This sequence joins TRDV2 and TRDJ3; 13 nucleotides line up with TRDD3. In the absence of a J gene in TCRdb, the DNA was matched to germline to assign it here. The CDR3 is 19 amino acids. CDR1 and CDR2 from the germline V gene are GEAIGNYY and EKD. The CDR3 loop reads CARDKYWGIRSWDTRQMFF. CDR3 DNA sequence: TGTGCCCGTGACAAGTACTGGGGGATACGCTCCTGGGACACCCGACAGATGTTTTTC.

To note about this clone: TCRdb assigns this DNA the protein of a much larger clone, which departs from its translation at residue 10; this likely reflects a read error, and the protein shown comes from translating the DNA. This rearrangement joins TRDV2 to TRDJ2; 7 nucleotides agree with TRDD3. Assignment of the J gene here rests on matching the DNA to germline, because TCRdb gives none. The CDR3 covers 15 residues. Germline V CDR1 and CDR2: GEAIGNYY, EKD. The CDR3 loop is CACDVRGDLKAQLFF. The DNA for the CDR3 is TGTGCCTGTGACGTCCGGGGGGATTTGAAAGCACAACTCTTCTTT.

As for this clone: TCRdb's listed protein matches a much larger clone and diverges from this DNA's translation at residue 8, likely through a read error; the protein shown comes from the DNA. This chain connects TRDV2 to TRDJ1, with TRDD3 as a possible D gene (6 bases). The V and J ends lost 2 bases and 4 bases respectively, with 13 bases between them. The germline CDR1 and CDR2 sequences are GEAIGNYY and EKD. The CDR3 is 14 amino acids. The CDR3 loop is CACDNLGYYDKLIF. CDR3 DNA sequence: TGTGCCTGTGACAATCTGGGGTACTACGATAAACTCATCTTT.